The entry that follows covers one T cell receptor (beta chain) sequence. Participants spanned ages roughly 18 to 90 years and resided in about two dozen US areas. The sample comes from a study of blood T cell repertoires in COVID-19. Germline CDR1 is KGHDR and CDR2 is SFDVKD. The CDR3 covers 17 residues. V lost 2 bases and J 2 bases, leaving 15 bases between the germline ends. Sequencing used immunoSEQ multiplex PCR; TCRdb keeps in-frame clones, though not all of them. This table holds hundreds of thousands of clones, more than 75% found once. The chain links TRBV24-1 to TRBJ2-1; tentatively, D is TRBD1 (6 bases). The source of this sequence is a man in his thirties or forties who had recovered from COVID-19. Sequenced input: PBMCs or T cells enriched from blood (not recorded which). The CDR3 DNA reads TGTGCCACCAGTGATTCCCTCGGCCAGGGGCCCTACAATGAGCAGTTCTTC. Encoded protein: CATSDSLGQGPYNEQFF.